Shown below are 8 T cell receptor beta chains from a single sample sequenced in a study of early T cells in non-severe SARS-CoV-2 infection. TCRdb itself ran the 5' RACE reads through MiXCR, one entry per CDR3 protein. Of approximately 62,000 distinct CDR3 sequences detected, approximately 12% appear once; the ten largest clones hold roughly 4%. The specimen was whole blood. All receptors derive from an adult who was a healthcare worker with PCR-confirmed SARS-CoV-2 infection or an uninfected control (not recorded which).

This rearrangement joins TRBV5-8 to TRBJ1-4; unclear D gene. Germline V gene sequence: CDR1 SGHTS, CDR2 YDEGEE. This CDR3 spans 14 amino acids. The V end lost 2 bases, the J end lost 0 bases, and 5 bases lay between the germline ends. CDR3 loop: CASSFLPTNEKLFF. CDR3 nucleotides: TGTGCCAGCAGCTTTTTACCAACTAATGAAAAACTGTTTTTT.

This clonotype showed up many times. V is TRBV11-2 and J is TRBJ1-1; 7 nucleotides agree with TRBD1. The CDR3 is 17 amino acids. Germline CDR1 is SGHAT and CDR2 is FQNNGV. Trimming cost V 5 bases and J 0 bases; bases outside gene matches: 12. The CDR3 region has the DNA TGTGCCAGCAGCCCCTACCGGGACAGCGCTATGAACACTGAAGCTTTCTTT. Its translation: CASSPYRDSAMNTEAFF. The full variable domain, with the rest looked up from reference TRBV11-2 and TRBJ1-1, is EAGVAQSPRYKIIEKRQSVAFWCNPISGHATLYWYQQILGQGPKLLIQFQNNGVVDDSQLPKDRFSAERLKGVDSTLKIQPAKLEDSAVYLCASSPYRDSAMNTEAFFGQGTRLTVV.

This chain links TRBV20-1 with TRBJ2-1; unclear D gene. CDR3 length: 11 amino acids. Germline V gives CDR1 DFQATT, CDR2 SNEGSKA (reference sequence). V was clipped by 4 bases and J by 3 bases, with 4 bases between them. DNA for the CDR3: TGCAGTGCTACAGACTACAATGAGCAGTTCTTC. This sequence encodes CSATDYNEQFF.

This clonotype was found a few times. The chain employs TRBV3-1 and TRBJ1-1; D remains unclear. The CDR3 sequence is 14 residues long. Trimming took off 1 base at V and 1 base at J, with 7 bases between the two ends. Germline CDR1 reads LGHDT; CDR2 reads YNNKEL (reference sequence). DNA for the CDR3: TGTGCCAGCAGCCAAGGGGCATCGAACACTGAAGCTTTCTTT. Its protein is CASSQGASNTEAFF.

The chain uses TRBV3-1 and TRBJ2-3; D not certain. V lost 0 bases, J lost 3 bases, and 4 bases lay in between. In germline, CDR1 is LGHDT, CDR2 YNNKEL (reference sequence). This CDR3 has 13 residues. The CDR3 spells CASSQEGTDTQYF. The DNA of the CDR3 is TGTGCCAGCAGCCAAGAAGGGACAGATACGCAGTATTTT.

The chain joins TRBV7-9 to TRBJ2-3, with 14 bases aligning to TRBD2. Germline loops: CDR1 SEHNR, CDR2 FQNEAQ (reference sequence). The CDR3 is made up of 16 amino acids. The junction had 6 bases not matched to a gene; V was cut back by 4 bases and J by 6 bases. CDR3 sequence reads: CASSSGLAGAADTQYF. DNA for the CDR3: TGTGCCAGCAGCTCGGGACTAGCGGGGGCCGCGGATACGCAGTATTTT.

The rearrangement joins TRBV10-3 to TRBJ1-1; the match to TRBD1 covers 7 bases. The germline V gene encodes CDR1 ENHRY and CDR2 SYGVKD. This CDR3 is built from 13 residues. V lost 7 bases and J lost 5; bases outside the gene matches: 7. The CDR3 reads CAITGTEDTEAFF. CDR3 in DNA: TGTGCCATCACCGGGACAGAAGATACTGAAGCTTTCTTT.

This clonotype was counted a few times. The CDR3 spells CASRTTGNTGELFF. The CDR3 DNA follows: TGTGCCAGCAGGACGACAGGGAACACCGGGGAGCTGTTTTTT. V and J are TRBV7-6 and TRBJ2-2, with a possible D match to TRBD1 (6 bases). V shed 6 bases and J shed 1 base, with 9 bases lying between them. Germline assignment: CDR1 SGHVS and CDR2 FNYEAQ. This CDR3 is 14 amino acids long.